A selection of T cell receptor beta chains follows, all from one sample in a study of OX40 agonist ivuxolimab in advanced cancers. TCRdb's copy holds only in-frame clones and misses some; the assay was immunoSEQ multiplex PCR. The sample carries about 53,000 clones, roughly 86% recorded once. The source material was CD4+ or CD8+ T cells sorted from blood, sampled in a trial of the OX40 agonist ivuxolimab. The receptor source for this set is an adult with an advanced solid tumor such as melanoma, head and neck, liver or kidney cancer. Both conserved end residues are part of each CDR3. A D gene is named only where the DNA matches it firmly. Rows may omit the clone size; those that give it use once, few, many or a size class.

j_call v_call d_call clone_size cdr3_aa cdr3_nt
TRBJ2-5 TRBV27 TRBD2 . CASSLRRGGSQETQYF TGTGCCAGCAGTTTACGGCGGGGGGGATCCCAAGAGACCCAGTACTTC
TRBJ1-5 TRBV27 . . CASSPDSFYNQPQHF TGTGCCAGCAGCCCGGACAGTTTTTACAATCAGCCCCAGCATTTT
TRBJ1-1 TRBV6-5 . . CAISVSWGDTEAFF TGTGCCATCAGTGTATCTTGGGGCGACACTGAAGCTTTCTTT
TRBJ1-5 TRBV27 . . CASSLVGTTNQPQHF TGTGCCAGCAGTTTAGTAGGCACAACAAATCAGCCCCAGCATTTT
TRBJ1-2 TRBV28 . . CASGRDYGYTF TGTGCCAGCGGCAGAGACTATGGCTACACCTTC
TRBJ1-1 TRBV2 . . CASSKTVLNTEAFF TGTGCCAGCAGTAAGACAGTCTTGAACACTGAAGCTTTCTTT
TRBJ1-1 TRBV4-1 . . CASSQEPGITEAFF TGCGCCAGCAGCCAAGAGCCCGGGATCACTGAAGCTTTCTTT
TRBJ2-1 TRBV13 . . CASSLGTSRHEQFF TGTGCCAGCAGCTTAGGAACTAGCAGACATGAGCAGTTCTTC
TRBJ2-2 TRBV5-5 . few CASSPDWLEHRELFF TGTGCCAGCAGCCCGGACTGGCTAGAACACCGGGAGCTGTTTTTT
TRBJ1-6 TRBV27 TRBD1 . CASSMDRGGSPLHF TGTGCCAGCAGTATGGACAGGGGAGGTTCACCCCTCCACTTT
TRBJ2-3 TRBV7-8 . . CASSLVPTDTQYF TGTGCCAGCAGCTTGGTACCGACAGATACGCAGTATTTT
TRBJ1-1 TRBV7-9 TRBD1 . CASSPGQGATTEAFF TGTGCCAGCAGCCCCGGACAGGGGGCGACCACTGAAGCTTTCTTT
TRBJ1-1 TRBV4-2 . . CASSQGVAGQLNTEAFF TGTGCCAGCAGTCAAGGAGTGGCAGGACAGTTGAACACTGAAGCTTTCTTT
TRBJ2-7 TRBV15 TRBD1 . CAAAPGTGQYEQYF TGTGCCGCGGCCCCCGGGACAGGGCAGTACGAGCAGTACTTC
TRBJ1-2 TRBV19 . . CASSITRSDGYTF TGTGCCAGTAGTATAACGAGATCCGATGGCTACACCTTC
TRBJ2-2 TRBV7-9 . . CASSFGTHGELFF TGTGCCAGCAGCTTCGGCACCCATGGGGAGCTGTTTTTT
TRBJ2-1 TRBV11-2 . few CASSLAPDNEQFF TGTGCCAGCAGCCTTGCCCCCGACAATGAGCAGTTCTTC
TRBJ2-7 TRBV5-5 TRBD2 . CASSPGTSGSIEQYF TGTGCCAGCAGCCCAGGGACTAGCGGGAGCATCGAGCAGTACTTC
TRBJ1-3 TRBV7-9 . . CASSLARGAPGNTIYF TGTGCCAGCAGCTTAGCGCGCGGGGCCCCTGGAAACACCATATATTTT
TRBJ2-5 TRBV6-6 TRBD2 few CASTASGGVRETQYF TGTGCCAGCACTGCTAGCGGGGGTGTAAGGGAGACCCAGTACTTC
TRBJ2-1 TRBV27 . . CASSRRTPSSYNEQFF TGTGCCAGCAGTAGACGGACGCCCAGCTCCTACAATGAGCAGTTCTTC
TRBJ1-2 TRBV7-9 TRBD1 . CASSLEILTGAANYGYTF TGTGCCAGCAGCTTAGAAATACTAACAGGGGCGGCTAACTATGGCTACACCTTC
TRBJ2-1 TRBV7-9 . once CASSSPEPGEQFF TGTGCCAGCAGCTCCCCTGAACCGGGTGAGCAGTTCTTC
TRBJ2-1 TRBV9 TRBD1 . CASSVSIRDSEQFF TGTGCCAGCAGCGTATCAATCCGGGACAGCGAGCAGTTCTTC
TRBJ2-3 TRBV7-6 . . CASSLAGGIDTQYF TGTGCCAGCAGCTTAGCGGGGGGTATAGATACGCAGTATTTT
TRBJ1-3 TRBV10-3 . once CAISEEVSSGNTIYF TGTGCCATCAGTGAGGAAGTAAGCTCTGGAAACACCATATATTTT
TRBJ2-1 TRBV11-2 TRBD1 . CASSLGPGTGGYNEQFF TGTGCCAGCAGCTTAGGACCTGGGACAGGGGGGTACAATGAGCAGTTCTTC
TRBJ1-2 TRBV6-1 TRBD1 few CASSEAQGTGGAYGYTF TGTGCCAGCAGTGAAGCGCAAGGGACAGGGGGCGCGTATGGCTACACCTTC
TRBJ2-5 TRBV4-1 . once CASSQDPGRETQYF TGCGCCAGCAGCCAAGATCCAGGGAGGGAGACCCAGTACTTC
TRBJ1-3 TRBV6-8 . . CASSSGTQYIQGGNTIYF TGTGCCAGCAGTTCCGGGACCCAATATATCCAAGGGGGAAACACCATATATTTT
TRBJ1-2 TRBV19 TRBD1 . CASSINWPRTGQNYGYTF TGTGCCAGTAGTATAAATTGGCCGAGGACAGGACAGAACTATGGCTACACCTTC
TRBJ2-7 TRBV9 TRBD1 . CASSVDAGTGVYEQYF TGTGCCAGCAGCGTAGACGCCGGGACAGGGGTTTACGAGCAGTACTTC
TRBJ1-4 TRBV25-1 . once CASSDTGSVGARLFF TGTGCCAGCAGTGACACAGGGTCGGTAGGGGCGAGACTGTTTTTT
TRBJ1-3 TRBV19 . . CASSPPNFGNTIYF TGTGCCAGTAGCCCTCCAAACTTTGGAAACACCATATATTTT
TRBJ1-5 TRBV19 . few CASSITGFSNQPQHF TGTGCCAGTAGTATCACAGGGTTCTCCAATCAGCCCCAGCATTTT
TRBJ2-2 TRBV6-6 . once CASTPFPRRNTGELFF TGTGCCAGCACCCCCTTTCCGAGAAGGAACACCGGGGAGCTGTTTTTT
TRBJ2-7 TRBV19 . . CASSSGVNSYEQYF TGTGCCAGTAGTAGTGGGGTTAACTCCTACGAGCAGTACTTC
TRBJ2-3 TRBV6-4 . . CASSDSPADTQYF TGTGCCAGCAGTGACTCCCCGGCAGATACGCAGTATTTT
TRBJ1-3 TRBV9 TRBD1 . CASSTMGQVGNTIYF TGTGCCAGCAGCACTATGGGACAGGTTGGAAACACCATATATTTT
TRBJ2-1 TRBV7-2 TRBD2 . CASSLRTSGSWGGNEQFF TGTGCCAGCAGCTTAAGAACTAGCGGGAGCTGGGGTGGCAATGAGCAGTTCTTC
TRBJ2-7 TRBV27 . . CASSFIGSEQYF TGTGCCAGCAGTTTTATAGGGAGCGAGCAGTACTTC
TRBJ2-5 TRBV25-1 . . CASSEFGDVKETQYF TGTGCCAGCAGTGAATTTGGGGACGTAAAAGAGACCCAGTACTTC